This TCR beta chain originates from a study of vaccination and CD4 T cells after COVID-19 (dated by TCRdb to the early 2020s). In the study overall: Convalescent patients had a positive SARS-CoV-2 result on nasal swab PCR, and of these patients, several had mild disease and one had severe disease. The convalescent cohort included six males and four females, with two Hispanic individuals, seven Caucasians, two Asians and one multiracial person. Two doses of either the Pfizer-BioNTech BNT162b2 vaccine (n=8) or the Moderna mRNA-1273 vaccine (n=2) were administered to participants. Post-COVID blood samples were collected from convalescent patients a median of approximately 93 days after diagnosis, with a range of roughly 30 to 161 days. Post-vaccine blood samples were collected a median of 72 days after the second vaccine dose, ranging from about 13 to 241 days. The cultures were stimulated with overlapping spike peptide pools from SARS-CoV-2 and from the common cold coronaviruses HCoV-NL63, HCoV-OC43 and HCoV-229E. As controls, cultures received a CEFX viral epitope pool (the positive control), an HIV-1 Nef peptide pool (the negative control), or no peptide at all. In 9 to 11 COVID-19 convalescent patients and several infection-naive healthy vaccine recipients, researchers compared the spike-specific CD4+ TCR repertoire from before mRNA vaccination with the repertoire from after. Results the study describes overall, beyond this receptor: Of the vaccine-specific clones in convalescent patients, 304 of 307, or nearly all, reacted only to SARS-CoV-2 spike and did not cross-react with common cold coronaviruses. Relatively few convalescent patients were included in the study, and early timepoints after natural infection were not analyzed. In convalescent patients, a median approximately 90% of post-vaccine SARS-CoV-2-reactive clones were detected only after vaccination, suggesting vaccine-specific priming. The median count of SARS-CoV-2-reactive clonotypes went up from 20 to 25 after infection to 38 after vaccination, although the change was not significant.

To note about this clonotype: There is no known antigen for this receptor. No much larger clone is present one base from it, and per-base qualities are unavailable.

Libraries were constructed by PCR. DNA from cultured CD4+ T cells underwent TCR sequencing with the Oncomine TCR Beta short-read assay at the Johns Hopkins FTIC core. The QIAamp micro DNA kit was used to extract genomic DNA from the cultured CD4+ T cells. Oncomine TCR Beta libraries from cultured CD4+ T cells were pooled with unique dual indexes and sequenced on an Illumina iSeq 100. The study's own analysis went as follows. Non-productive sequences were removed, and CDR3s not starting with C, not ending with F or W, or shorter than 7 amino acids were discarded. The MANAFEST web application identified antigen-specific clonotypes by comparing peptide-stimulated wells against reference wells and other culture wells. To be called positive, a clone needed an FDR below 0.05, an odds ratio above 5, and a productive frequency above 0.1% in at least two of three replicate wells. A clonotype was classed as cross-reactive if the clonotype showed significant expansion both in SARS-CoV-2 spike wells and in at least one common cold coronavirus spike condition. Levenshtein distances (stringdist) and unrooted phylogenetic trees (ape) in R version 3.6.1 were used to assess CDR3 homology. The raw public data were reprocessed by TCRdb itself: fastp quality trimming at Q25, MiXCR clonotype calling, in-frame beta chains only. Identical CDR3 protein sequences are pooled into one entry, listed with their most common genes and DNA. The V and J calls follow TCRdb's processing rather than the paper's. The sample has under 4,500 distinct CDR3 sequences on record, 35% to 45% of them singletons. Over 25% of the sample rests with the top ten.

In the paper's terms, the treatment or condition label means: roughly ten-day PBMC culture with coronavirus spike peptide pools or control peptides (ViraFEST assay). To expand antigen-specific T cells with peptide pools and then pick out the expanded clonotypes through TCR sequencing, the study relied on the ViraFEST assay. The positive SARS-CoV-2 PCR tests of the convalescent patients were dated from March to December 2020, before the Alpha, Beta and Delta variants emerged in the United States. Each well held approximately 2 million PBMCs cultured in IMDM containing roughly 5% human AB serum and approximately 9.8 IU/ml IL-2, with about 10 ug/ml peptide pools added. Half of the culture medium was replaced with fresh IL-2-containing medium on days 3 and 7. CD4+ T cells were isolated after 10 days of culture through negative selection using the EasySep CD4+ T cell isolation kit. Ficoll-Paque Plus gradient centrifugation was used to isolate PBMCs from whole blood, and the isolated PBMCs were then either used fresh or cryopreserved at -140C. Each culture condition was generally run in triplicate wells.

The cysteine opens and the phenylalanine closes a CDR3 of 15 amino acids. Of the read, only the CDR3 DNA is kept; its 45 bases are in frame from base 1. CDR1 and CDR2 are read off the germline V gene as SGHRS and YFSETQ. Clipping removes 4 bases from V and 6 bases from J, with 8 as the unmatched junction base count. The TCR was taken from a human donor who had recovered from COVID-19. The V and J segments used are TRBV5-1 and TRBJ2-1, with 9 bases aligning to TRBD1. Sequencing was done on a sample of CD4+ T cells from blood, cultured in vitro. The sequenced DNA is TGCGCCAGCAGCACCACCCCGACAGGGGGCAATGAGCAGTTCTTC. Translated, it gives CASSTTPTGGNEQFF.